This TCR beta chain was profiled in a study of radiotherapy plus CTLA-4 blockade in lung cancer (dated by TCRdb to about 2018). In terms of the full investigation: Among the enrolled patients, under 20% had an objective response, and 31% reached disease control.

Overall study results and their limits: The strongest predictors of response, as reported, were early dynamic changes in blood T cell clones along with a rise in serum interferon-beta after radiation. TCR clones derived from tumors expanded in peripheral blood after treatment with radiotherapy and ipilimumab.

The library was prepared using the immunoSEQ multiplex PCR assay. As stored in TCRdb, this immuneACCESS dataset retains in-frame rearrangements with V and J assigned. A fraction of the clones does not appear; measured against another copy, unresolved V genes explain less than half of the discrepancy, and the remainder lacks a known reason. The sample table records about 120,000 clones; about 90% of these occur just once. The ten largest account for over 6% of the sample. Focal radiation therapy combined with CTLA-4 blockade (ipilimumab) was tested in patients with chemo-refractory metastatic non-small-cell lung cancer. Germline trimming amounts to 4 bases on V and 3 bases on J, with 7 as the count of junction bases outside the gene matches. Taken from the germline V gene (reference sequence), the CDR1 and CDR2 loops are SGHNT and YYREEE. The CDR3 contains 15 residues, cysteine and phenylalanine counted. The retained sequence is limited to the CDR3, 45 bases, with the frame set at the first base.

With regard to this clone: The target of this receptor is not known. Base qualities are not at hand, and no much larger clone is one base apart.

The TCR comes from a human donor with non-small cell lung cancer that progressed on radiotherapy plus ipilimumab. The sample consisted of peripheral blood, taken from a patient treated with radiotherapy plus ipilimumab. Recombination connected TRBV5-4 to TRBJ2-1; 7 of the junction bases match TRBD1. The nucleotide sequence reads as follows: TGTGCCAGCAGCCCGGCAGGGGGAGTCTACAATGAGCAGTTCTTC. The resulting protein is CASSPAGGVYNEQFF.